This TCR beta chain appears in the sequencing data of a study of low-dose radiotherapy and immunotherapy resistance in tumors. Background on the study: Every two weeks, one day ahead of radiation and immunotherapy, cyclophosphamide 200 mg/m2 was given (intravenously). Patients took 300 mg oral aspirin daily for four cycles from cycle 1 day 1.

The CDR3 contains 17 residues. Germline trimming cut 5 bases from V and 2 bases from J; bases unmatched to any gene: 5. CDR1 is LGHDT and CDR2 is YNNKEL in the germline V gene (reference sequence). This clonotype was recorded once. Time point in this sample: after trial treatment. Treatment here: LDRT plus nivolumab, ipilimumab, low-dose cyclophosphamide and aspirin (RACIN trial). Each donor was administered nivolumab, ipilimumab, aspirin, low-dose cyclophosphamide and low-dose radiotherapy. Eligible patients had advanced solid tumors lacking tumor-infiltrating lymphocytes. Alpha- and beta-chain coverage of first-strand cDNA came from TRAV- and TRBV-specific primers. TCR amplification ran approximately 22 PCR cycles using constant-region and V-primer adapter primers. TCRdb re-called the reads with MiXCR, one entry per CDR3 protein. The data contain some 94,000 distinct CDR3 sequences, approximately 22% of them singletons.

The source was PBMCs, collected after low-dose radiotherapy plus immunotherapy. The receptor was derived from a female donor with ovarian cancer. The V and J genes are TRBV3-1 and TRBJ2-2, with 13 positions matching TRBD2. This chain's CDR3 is CASSSRTSGGNTGELFF. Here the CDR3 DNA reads TGTGCCAGCAGCTCCCGGACTAGCGGGGGAAACACCGGGGAGCTGTTTTTT. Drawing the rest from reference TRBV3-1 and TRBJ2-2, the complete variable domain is DTAVSQTPKYLVTQMGNDKSIKCEQNLGHDTMYWYKQDSKKFLKIMFSYNNKELIINETVPNRFSPKSPDKAHLNLHINSLELGDSAVYFCASSSRTSGGNTGELFFGEGSRLTVL.